A single sample is the source of the 28 T cell receptor beta chains below, sequenced in a study of blood T cell repertoires in COVID-19. Data came from immunoSEQ multiplex PCR; TCRdb stores just in-frame clones and leaves some out. Of under 350,000 clones in the sample, 85% were seen once. The sequenced sample consisted of peripheral blood. The source is a human donor in a cohort sampled during active COVID-19.

This clone has a single count. The rearrangement uses TRBV10-3 and TRBJ2-7; 9 bases line up with TRBD1. The CDR3 runs to 14 residues. The germline V gene has CDR1 ENHRY and CDR2 SYGVKD. J gave up 3 bases and V 5 bases, and 5 bases lay outside the gene matches. CDR3 sequence reads: CAISLQGAGYEQYF. CDR3 nucleotide sequence: TGTGCCATCAGTTTACAGGGGGCGGGCTACGAGCAGTACTTC.

This clone showed up many times. The chain has TRBV7-2 and TRBJ2-3, with D maybe TRBD2 (6 bases). This CDR3 is 14 amino acids long. Germline V gene data show CDR1 as SGHTA and CDR2 as FQGNSA. V lost 5 bases and J 6 bases, leaving 15 bases between the germline ends. CDR3 in DNA: TGTGCCAGCAGCGAAGGAGGGCCCCCGGATACGCAGTATTTT. Translating gives CASSEGGPPDTQYF.

The chain links TRBV28 to TRBJ2-7; D perhaps matches TRBD2 (7 bases). CDR1 MDHEN and CDR2 SYDVKM come from the germline V gene. Trimming took off 7 bases at V and 3 bases at J, with 16 bases between the two ends. This CDR3 region has 14 residues. The CDR3 DNA sequence: TGTGCCAGCAAACCTGGGGGGGCGGACTACGAGCAGTACTTC. Amino acid sequence: CASKPGGADYEQYF.

This clone was recorded once. The CDR3 reads CAWNRQGIGYTF. In DNA, the CDR3 is TGTGCCTGGAACCGACAGGGGATTGGCTACACCTTC. The chain carries TRBV30 and TRBJ1-2; 8 positions agree with TRBD1. Germline loops: CDR1 GTSNPN, CDR2 SVGIG (reference sequence). CDR3 length: 12 amino acids. Trimming took 4 bases from V and 7 from J; bases not matched to a gene: 5.

This chain links TRBV5-4 with TRBJ2-1; D is ambiguous. The germline V gene has CDR1 SGHNT and CDR2 YYREEE (reference sequence). This CDR3 has 13 residues. The CDR3 DNA reads TGTGCTACACGGGTAATTACGGGCAATGAGCAGTTCTTC. It is translated as CATRVITGNEQFF.

The V gene is TRBV19, the J gene TRBJ1-5, with D perhaps TRBD1 (5 bases). Trimming removed 6 bases from V and 3 bases from J, with 12 bases in between. Germline CDR1 and CDR2: LNHDA and SQIVND (reference sequence). This CDR3 has 14 residues. Here the CDR3 reads CASRGQGFNQPQHF. The CDR3 region has the DNA TGTGCCAGTAGGGGGCAGGGATTCAATCAGCCCCAGCATTTT.

This chain links TRBV5-1 with TRBJ1-3; 9 bases fit TRBD1. Germline V gene data show CDR1 as SGHRS and CDR2 as YFSETQ. The J segment lost 1 base and the V segment lost 0 bases, leaving 8 bases of the junction unmatched. This CDR3 contains 18 residues. The chain's CDR3 is CASSLVPGQGRSGNTIYF. The CDR3 nucleotides read TGCGCCAGCAGCTTGGTCCCGGGACAGGGAAGATCTGGAAACACCATATATTTT.

The chain recombines TRBV30 with TRBJ1-3; maybe TRBD1 (6 bases). The CDR3 spans 14 residues. From germline, CDR1 is GTSNPN and CDR2 SVGIG (reference sequence). V was clipped by 3 bases and J by 8 bases, with 17 bases between them. CDR3 coding DNA: TGTGCCTGGAGAGCCGCGGGGGCCTTGGACACCATATATTTT. Encoded protein: CAWRAAGALDTIYF.

The CDR3 DNA is TGTGCCAGTAGAGCTATGAGGACAGGGGGCCCCTATAGCAATCAGCCCCAGCATTTT. The encoded protein is CASRAMRTGGPYSNQPQHF. The V gene is TRBV19, the J gene TRBJ1-5, with 11 bases identical to TRBD1. The germline gives CDR1 LNHDA, CDR2 SQIVND (reference sequence). Trimming at V came to 6 bases and at J to 0 bases, leaving 13 bases not matched to a gene. The CDR3 runs 19 residues. The full variable domain, completed using reference TRBV19 and TRBJ1-5, is DGGITQSPKYLFRKEGQNVTLSCEQNLNHDAMYWYRQDPGQGLRLIYYSQIVNDFQKGDIAEGYSVSREKKESFPLTVTSAQKNPTAFYLCASRAMRTGGPYSNQPQHFGDGTRLSIL.

The chain joins TRBV9 to TRBJ1-2; TRBD1 agrees at 12 bases. There are 16 residues in the CDR3. J lost 2 bases, V lost 7 bases, and 9 bases had no gene match. Per the germline V gene, CDR1 is SGDLS and CDR2 is YYNGEE. As DNA, the CDR3 is TGTGCCAGCTACGGGACAGGGGGCGCGGGAAACTATGGCTACACCTTC. It translates to CASYGTGGAGNYGYTF. The entire variable domain, with the rest obtained from reference TRBV9 and TRBJ1-2, is as follows: DSGVTQTPKHLITATGQRVTLRCSPRSGDLSVYWYQQSLDQGLQFLIQYYNGEERAKGNILERFSAQQFPDLHSELNLSSLELGDSALYFCASYGTGGAGNYGYTFGSGTRLTVV.

This clone turned up a few times. V gene TRBV24-1 combines with J gene TRBJ2-7; 7 bases map to TRBD1. With 3 bases clipped from V and 3 bases from J, the junction kept 7 bases outside the gene matches. CDR1 KGHDR and CDR2 SFDVKD come from the germline V gene. This CDR3 is 15 amino acids long. The CDR3 DNA reads as TGTGCCACCAGTGATCCCCGGACAGGAAGCTACGAGCAGTACTTC. It codes for CATSDPRTGSYEQYF.

This chain links TRBV11-2 with TRBJ1-1; no clear D gene. V was trimmed by 1 base and J by 7 bases, leaving 10 bases between them. The CDR3 runs to 13 residues. Germline V gene lookup returns CDR1 SGHAT and CDR2 FQNNGV. The CDR3 sequence is CASSLAGWGEAFF. In DNA, the CDR3 is TGTGCCAGCAGCTTAGCGGGGTGGGGTGAAGCTTTCTTT.

Note on this clone: The junction and the germline gene differ at one end; a read error may be behind it. The chain carries TRBV28 and TRBJ1-5, with a weak D call TRBD1 (5 bases). The CDR3 length is 17 residues. Germline CDR1 MDHEN, CDR2 SYDVKM. CDR3 protein: CASSLGGLSLSIQPQHF. The CDR3 coding sequence is TGTGCCAGCAGTTTAGGGGGACTGAGTTTGAGCATTCAGCCCCAGCATTTT.

V and J are TRBV9 and TRBJ2-1; TRBD2 matches at 8 bases. The CDR3 is 15 amino acids. With V trimmed by 4 bases and J by 0 bases, 3 bases remained unmatched. In germline, CDR1 is SGDLS, CDR2 YYNGEE. The CDR3, as DNA: TGTGCCAGCAGCTTCAGCGGGAGCTCCTACAATGAGCAGTTCTTC. Encoded protein: CASSFSGSSYNEQFF. Combining the CDR3 with reference TRBV9 and TRBJ2-1 gives the whole variable domain DSGVTQTPKHLITATGQRVTLRCSPRSGDLSVYWYQQSLDQGLQFLIQYYNGEERAKGNILERFSAQQFPDLHSELNLSSLELGDSALYFCASSFSGSSYNEQFFGPGTRLTVL.

The chain couples TRBV6-5 to TRBJ2-1; 9 bases map to TRBD2. The CDR3 is made up of 15 amino acids. In germline, CDR1 is MNHEY, CDR2 SVGAGI. Losses at the gene ends were 8 bases for V and 8 bases for J; bases not matched to a gene: 13. CDR3 sequence reads: CASEDYSGRTDEQFF. In nucleotides, the CDR3 is TGTGCCAGCGAAGATTACAGCGGGAGGACCGATGAGCAGTTCTTC.

The CDR3 DNA is TGTGCCAGCAGTTTAACGTCCGTGCGGGAGGGCCGGGAGACCCAGTACTTC. It yields the protein CASSLTSVREGRETQYF. The chain links TRBV27 to TRBJ2-5; 9 bases line up with TRBD2. The CDR3 covers 17 residues. Germline CDR1 is MNHEY and CDR2 is SMNVEV (reference sequence). The J segment lost 5 bases and the V segment lost 2 bases, leaving 12 bases of the junction unmatched.

The chain uses TRBV7-6 and TRBJ1-3, with unresolved D. Germline CDR1 reads SGHVS; CDR2 reads FNYEAQ. Between the trimmed V and J ends, which lost 7 bases and 0 bases, there was a span of 10 bases. The CDR3 loop spans 14 amino acids. CDR3 sequence reads: CASTLWPSGNTIYF. As DNA, the CDR3 is TGTGCCAGCACCTTGTGGCCCTCTGGAAACACCATATATTTT.

CDR3 sequence: CASSASRYNEQFF. The DNA of the CDR3 is TGCGCCAGCAGTGCGTCCCGTTATAATGAGCAGTTCTTC. V usage is TRBV10-1 and J usage is TRBJ2-1, with D uncertain. The CDR3 sequence is 13 residues long. Germline V gene sequence: CDR1 WNHNN, CDR2 SYGVQD (reference sequence). V lost 4 bases and J lost 7, with 11 bases in between.

The V gene is TRBV3-1 (or the pseudogene TRBV3-2), the J gene TRBJ2-5, with no clear D. Germline CDR1 and CDR2: LGHDT and YNNKEL (reference sequence). Trimming left V 3 bases short and J 5 bases short, with 7 bases between. The CDR3 runs 12 residues. CDR3 loop: CASSQFGETQYF. The CDR3, as DNA: TGTGCCAGCAGCCAGTTCGGGGAGACCCAGTACTTC.

This chain joins TRBV7-9 and TRBJ2-2; tentatively, D is TRBD1 (6 bases). The CDR3 runs 13 residues. In germline, CDR1 is SEHNR, CDR2 FQNEAQ (reference sequence). The V end lost 5 bases, the J end lost 6 bases, and 10 bases lay between the germline ends. For the CDR3, the DNA is TGTGCCAGCAGCAACCAGGGGTCCGGGGAGCTGTTTTTT. This sequence encodes CASSNQGSGELFF.

This clone was picked up one time. V usage is TRBV27 and J usage is TRBJ2-3, with D possibly matching TRBD1 (6 bases). Germline CDR1 MNHEY, CDR2 SMNVEV (reference sequence). The V and J ends lost 6 bases and 7 bases respectively, with 14 bases between them. The CDR3 covers 13 residues. CDR3: CASRGHSTNTQYF. The CDR3 region has the DNA TGTGCCAGCAGGGGACATTCGACCAATACGCAGTATTTT.

The chain recombines TRBV11-2 with TRBJ2-7; 7 bases are shared with TRBD1. Germline V lookup: CDR1 SGHAT, CDR2 FQNNGV. The CDR3 loop spans 15 amino acids. V trimming: 6 bases; J trimming: 3 bases; junction bases outside the gene matches: 11. The CDR3 sequence: CASRPSGTDYYEQYF. The CDR3 DNA reads TGTGCCAGCAGACCCTCCGGGACAGACTACTACGAGCAGTACTTC.

This clone has more than one count but fewer than ten. This chain joins TRBV20-1 and TRBJ1-6; D unclear. CDR3 length: 11 residues. The V and J ends lost 0 bases and 17 bases respectively, with 11 bases between them. Germline V gene lookup returns CDR1 DFQATT and CDR2 SNEGSKA (reference sequence). CDR3 residues: CSARDAGGFHF. The CDR3 nucleotides read TGCAGTGCTAGAGACGCGGGAGGCTTCCACTTT.

The chain combines TRBV10-3 with TRBJ1-1; TRBD1 is a possible D gene (6 bases). Trimming cost V 6 bases and J 0 bases, with 8 bases left between them. Germline CDR1 is ENHRY and CDR2 is SYGVKD. CDR3 size: 13 residues. The chain's CDR3 is CAIRDSMNTEAFF. The DNA for the CDR3 is TGTGCCATCAGGGACAGCATGAACACTGAAGCTTTCTTT.

The gene calls are TRBV12-3 or TRBV12-4 and TRBJ2-1; 7 bases map to TRBD1. V was pared by 5 bases and J by 8 bases, with 6 bases of the junction left unmatched. The CDR3 length is 13 residues. CDR3 sequence reads: CASSRVTGHEQFF. CDR3 in DNA: TGTGCCAGCAGTCGAGTGACAGGGCATGAGCAGTTCTTC.

This sequence joins TRBV6-5 and TRBJ1-6; 9 positions match TRBD1. Trimming took 10 bases from V and 8 from J; bases not matched to a gene: 6. The CDR3 is 13 amino acids. The V gene's germline CDR1 is MNHEY and CDR2 SVGAGI. This CDR3 is CATWGQGYSPLHF. DNA for the CDR3: TGTGCCACCTGGGGACAGGGTTATTCACCCCTCCACTTT.

The V and J genes are TRBV7-3 and TRBJ2-1; D perhaps matches TRBD2 (5 bases). The CDR3 runs to 15 residues. Germline V gene sequence: CDR1 SGHTA, CDR2 FQGTGA. With 2 bases removed from V and 6 bases from J, the gap between germline ends came to 14 bases. The chain's CDR3 is CASSLFAGEGNEQFF. In DNA form, the CDR3 reads TGTGCCAGCAGCTTATTTGCAGGCGAGGGCAATGAGCAGTTCTTC.

This chain connects TRBV18 to TRBJ2-3; D is ambiguous. From germline, CDR1 is KGHSH and CDR2 LQKENI. The CDR3 is 13 residues long. Trimming pared 4 bases from V and 3 bases from J, leaving 8 bases between. In DNA, the CDR3 is TGTGCCAGCTCACTGCGATTGACAGATACGCAGTATTTT. It specifies CASSLRLTDTQYF.